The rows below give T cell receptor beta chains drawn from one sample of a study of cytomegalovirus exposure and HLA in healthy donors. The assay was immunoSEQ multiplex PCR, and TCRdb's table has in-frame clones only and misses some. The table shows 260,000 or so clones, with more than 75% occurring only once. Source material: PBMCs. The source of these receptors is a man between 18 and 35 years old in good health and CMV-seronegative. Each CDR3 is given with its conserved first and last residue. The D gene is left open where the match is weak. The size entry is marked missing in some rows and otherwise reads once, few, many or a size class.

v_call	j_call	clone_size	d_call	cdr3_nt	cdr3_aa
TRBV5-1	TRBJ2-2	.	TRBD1	TGCGCCAGCAGCTGGACAGGGGACACCGGGGAGCTGTTTTTT	CASSWTGDTGELFF
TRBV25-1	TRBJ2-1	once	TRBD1	TGTGCCAGCAGGCTGCCAGGGGGTAAGAATGAGCAGTTCTTC	CASRLPGGKNEQFF
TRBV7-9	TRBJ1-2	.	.	TGTGCCAGCAGCCCAGGGTCGGGCTACACCTTC	CASSPGSGYTF
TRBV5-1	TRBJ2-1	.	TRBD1	TGCGCCAGCAGTACTCTGGACAGGGCAACTAATGAGCAGTTCTTC	CASSTLDRATNEQFF
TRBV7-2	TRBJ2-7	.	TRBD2	TGTGCCAGCAGCTTAAATCGACTAGCGGGGACCTACGAGCAGTACTTC	CASSLNRLAGTYEQYF
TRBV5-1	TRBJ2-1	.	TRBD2	TGCGCCAGCAGCGACGCGGGGGGGAGCAATGAGCAGTTCTTC	CASSDAGGSNEQFF
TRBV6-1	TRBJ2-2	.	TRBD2	TGTGCCAGCAAACTAGCGGGATCCCCCGGGGAGCTGTTTTTT	CASKLAGSPGELFF
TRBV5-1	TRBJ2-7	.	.	TGCGCCAGCAGCTTGGGGGCGGGGAACTCCTACGAGCAGTACTTC	CASSLGAGNSYEQYF
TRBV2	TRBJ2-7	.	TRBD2	TGTGCCAGCAGTGACTGGGAGGGAGAGGAGTACTTC	CASSDWEGEEYF
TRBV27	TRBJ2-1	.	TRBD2	TGTGCCAGCAGTTTGCGGGGGGGCCGTGAGCAGTTCTTC	CASSLRGGREQFF
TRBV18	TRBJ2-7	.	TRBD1	TGTGCCAGCTCCCTCACTGGGGGACAGGGTATCTACGAGCAGTACTTC	CASSLTGGQGIYEQYF
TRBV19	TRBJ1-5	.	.	TGTGCCAGTAGTATGTCCCAGGGGTCGAATCAGCCCCAGCATTTT	CASSMSQGSNQPQHF
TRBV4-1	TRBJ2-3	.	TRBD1	TGCGCCAGCAGCCAAGGTACAGGGGGCGGCACAGATACGCAGTATTTT	CASSQGTGGGTDTQYF
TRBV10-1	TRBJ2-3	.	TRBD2	TGCGCCAGCAGTGAGCCGACGGGGGGAACCACAGATACGCAGTATTTT	CASSEPTGGTTDTQYF
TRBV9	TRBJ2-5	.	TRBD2	TGTGCCAGCAGCGTAGACCTCACGGGGAGGGGAGAGACCCAGTACTTC	CASSVDLTGRGETQYF
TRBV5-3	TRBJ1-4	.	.	TGTGCCAGAAGCGCACGACAGGATATGCTGTTTTTT	CARSARQDMLFF
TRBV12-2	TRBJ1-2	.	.	TGTGCAAGTCGCTTAGGCGGGGGCGGCTATGGCTACACCTTC	CASRLGGGGYGYTF
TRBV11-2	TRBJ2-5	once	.	TGTGCCAGCAGCGGACGGGTGGGAGGACACCAAGAGACCCAGTACTTC	CASSGRVGGHQETQYF
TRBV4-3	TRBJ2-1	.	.	TGCGCCAGCAGCCAAATAGCGCTAAGCTCCTACAATGAGCAGTTCTTC	CASSQIALSSYNEQFF
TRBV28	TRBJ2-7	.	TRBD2	TGTGCCAGCCGGGTCACTAGCGGTCAGGAGCAGTACTTC	CASRVTSGQEQYF
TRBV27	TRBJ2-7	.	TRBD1	TGTGCCAGCAGTTACCACAGGGGGCTCCTTGGCTCGCAGTACTTC	CASSYHRGLLGSQYF
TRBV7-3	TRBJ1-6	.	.	TGTGCCAGCAGCTTGGAGGGTCCGAATTCACCCCTCCACTTT	CASSLEGPNSPLHF
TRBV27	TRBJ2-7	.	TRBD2	TGTGCCAGCAGTTTATTGGCGGGACTAGTGGGCTACGAGCAGTACTTC	CASSLLAGLVGYEQYF
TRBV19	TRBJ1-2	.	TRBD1	TGTGCCAGTTCACGGTCCGGACAGGTGGTTTCCAACTATGGCTACACCTTC	CASSRSGQVVSNYGYTF
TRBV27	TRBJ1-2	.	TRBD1	TGTGCCAGCAGTCCGCTCGGACAGGGGAGCTATGGCTACACCTTC	CASSPLGQGSYGYTF
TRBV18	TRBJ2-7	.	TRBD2	TGTGCCAGCTCACCAGGACTAGCGGGAGGATTTGAGCAGTACTTC	CASSPGLAGGFEQYF
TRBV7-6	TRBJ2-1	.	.	TGTGCCAGCAGCTTGCGAGGATACAATGAGCAGTTCTTC	CASSLRGYNEQFF
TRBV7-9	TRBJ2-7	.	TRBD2	TGTGCCAGCAGCTTACAGGGAGGGGAGTACGAGCAGTACTTC	CASSLQGGEYEQYF
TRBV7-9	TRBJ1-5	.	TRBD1	TGTGCCAGCAGCTTAGGACAGGGGGGTCAGCCCCAGCATTTT	CASSLGQGGQPQHF
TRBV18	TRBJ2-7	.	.	TGTGCCAGCTCCCCAACAGTTACCTACGAGCAGTACTTC	CASSPTVTYEQYF
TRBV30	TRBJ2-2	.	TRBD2	TGTGCCTGGAGTGTAGGGCTAGCGGGGAACACCGGGGAGCTGTTTTTT	CAWSVGLAGNTGELFF
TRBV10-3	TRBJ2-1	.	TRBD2	TGTGCCATCAGTCCGGGAGGGTCATCACAGGAGCAGTTCTTC	CAISPGGSSQEQFF
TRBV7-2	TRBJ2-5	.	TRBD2	TGTGCCAGCAGCTTGGGCGGGAGTACGGAGACCCAGTACTTC	CASSLGGSTETQYF
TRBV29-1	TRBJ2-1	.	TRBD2	TGCAGCGTTCGTCCGCTCCGGGCGGGAGGTGATCCAAATGAGCAGTTCTTC	CSVRPLRAGGDPNEQFF
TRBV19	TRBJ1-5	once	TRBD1	TGTGCCAGTAGTATACCATCGACAGGGTTGGGCAATCAGCCCCAGCATTTT	CASSIPSTGLGNQPQHF
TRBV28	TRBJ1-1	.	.	TGTGCCAGCAGTTTCGGGTGGACTGAAGCTTTCTTT	CASSFGWTEAFF
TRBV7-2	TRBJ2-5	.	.	TGTGCCAGCAGTTTCCGAGGAGATGGGTATGAGACCCAGTACTTC	CASSFRGDGYETQYF
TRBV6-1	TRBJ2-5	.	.	TGTGCCAGCAGTGACAAACAGGTCGGAGAGACCCAGTACTTC	CASSDKQVGETQYF
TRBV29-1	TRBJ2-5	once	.	TGCAGCGTTGAAGGCGGAGAGACCCAGTACTTC	CSVEGGETQYF
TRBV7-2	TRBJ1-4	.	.	TGTGCCAGCAGCGTCCAGGTGGGGGCAGACGAAAAACTGTTTTTT	CASSVQVGADEKLFF
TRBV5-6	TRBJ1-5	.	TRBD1	TGTGCCAGCAGCCCGGGACAGGGAAATCAGCCCCAGCATTTT	CASSPGQGNQPQHF
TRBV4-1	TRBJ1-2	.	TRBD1	TGCGCCAGCAGCCAAGCCGGGACAGCTTATGGCTACACCTTC	CASSQAGTAYGYTF
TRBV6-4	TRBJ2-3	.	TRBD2	TGTGCCAGCAGTGACTCGAGTAGCGGGGATACGCAGTATTTT	CASSDSSSGDTQYF
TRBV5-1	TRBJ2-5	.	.	TGCGCCAGCAGCGAGAGGGGGGAGACCCAGTACTTC	CASSERGETQYF
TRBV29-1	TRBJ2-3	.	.	TGCAGCGTTGATGGAGTGGCGGGTCCCCTGGATACGCAGTATTTT	CSVDGVAGPLDTQYF
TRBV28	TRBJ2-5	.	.	TGTGCCAGCAGTTTAAGCCTAGAGACCCAGTACTTC	CASSLSLETQYF
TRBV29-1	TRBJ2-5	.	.	TGCAGCGCCCAACTCCCCCAAGAGACCCAGTACTTC	CSAQLPQETQYF
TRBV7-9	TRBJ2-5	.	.	TGTGCCAGCAGCCCCCCGGGGGAGACCCAGTACTTC	CASSPPGETQYF
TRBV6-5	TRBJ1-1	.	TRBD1	TGTGCCAGCAGTTACGTGGGACAGGGTTTTGAAGCTTTCTTT	CASSYVGQGFEAFF
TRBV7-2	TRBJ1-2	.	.	TGTGCCAGCAGCTTAGGGGGCGCCGCTGGCTACACCTTC	CASSLGGAAGYTF
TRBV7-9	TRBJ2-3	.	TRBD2	TGTGCCAGCAGTTCTAGCGGGGGGACAGATACGCAGTATTTT	CASSSSGGTDTQYF
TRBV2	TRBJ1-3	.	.	TGTGCCAGCAGTGCTGAAGGGGCTGGAAACACCATATATTTT	CASSAEGAGNTIYF
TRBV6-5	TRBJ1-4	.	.	TGTGCCAGCAGTTACATCGCAACTAATGAAAAACTGTTTTTT	CASSYIATNEKLFF
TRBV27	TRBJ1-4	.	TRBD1	TGTGCCAGCAGCTCCCTCCTACAGGGGGCTGAGGAAAAACTGTTTTTT	CASSSLLQGAEEKLFF
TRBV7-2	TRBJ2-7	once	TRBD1	TGTGCCAGCAGTCAAGGGACAGTTCGATCCTACGAGCAGTACTTC	CASSQGTVRSYEQYF